This record looks at one T cell receptor beta chain sequence and its context. No antigen is known for it. A multiplex PCR was run with 60 Vbeta primers and 13 Jbeta primers. Method: immunoSEQ multiplex PCR; TCRdb's copy keeps in-frame clones and lacks some. This sample has about 120,000 clones, with more than 65% found just once. The sample is drawn from a study of cytomegalovirus exposure and HLA in healthy donors. Overall study results and limits: DRB1 showed the most TCR associations and HLA-C the fewest in a later analysis, as rates varied by HLA locus. Several top significant clusters appeared, in a later analysis, to be linked to common viral pathogens. Evidence from a later analysis indicated that most CMV-associated TCR beta chains looked HLA-restricted. A missense DCLRE1C variant was associated with V- and J-gene trimming of TCR beta chains in a later analysis, and an independent cohort replicated the association.

The CDR3 is 15 residues long. V lost 0 bases and J 5 bases, leaving 13 bases between the germline ends. Germline values: CDR1 KGHSY, CDR2 FQNENV. The sequence was obtained from a man younger than 35 in good health and CMV-seronegative. This sequence joins TRBV16 and TRBJ1-1, with D unresolved. The sequenced material came from PBMCs. CDR3 loop: CASSQSRVGGTEAFF. The CDR3 DNA is TGTGCCAGCAGCCAATCGAGGGTAGGAGGTACTGAAGCTTTCTTT. Full variable domain (outside the CDR3, taken from reference TRBV16 and TRBJ1-1): GEEVAQTPKHLVRGEGQKAKLYCAPIKGHSYVFWYQQVLKNEFKFLISFQNENVFDETGMPKERFSAKCLPNSPCSLEIQATKLEDSAVYFCASSQSRVGGTEAFFGQGTRLTVV.